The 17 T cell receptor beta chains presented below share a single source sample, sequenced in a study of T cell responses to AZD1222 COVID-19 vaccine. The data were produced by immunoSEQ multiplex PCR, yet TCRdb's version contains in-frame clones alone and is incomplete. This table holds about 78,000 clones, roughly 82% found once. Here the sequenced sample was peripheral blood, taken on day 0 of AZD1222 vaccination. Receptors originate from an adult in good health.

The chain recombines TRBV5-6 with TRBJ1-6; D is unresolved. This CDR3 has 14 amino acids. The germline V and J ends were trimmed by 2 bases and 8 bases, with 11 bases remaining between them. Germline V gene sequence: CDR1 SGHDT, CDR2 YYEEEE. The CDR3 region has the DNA TGTGCCAGCAGCTTCGGAGGGTATGATTCACCCCTCCACTTT. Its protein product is CASSFGGYDSPLHF.

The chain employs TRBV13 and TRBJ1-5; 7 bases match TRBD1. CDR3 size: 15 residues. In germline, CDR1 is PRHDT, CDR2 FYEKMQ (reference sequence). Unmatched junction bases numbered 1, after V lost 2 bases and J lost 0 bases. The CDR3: CASSLRQGSNQPQHF. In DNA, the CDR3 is TGTGCCAGCAGCTTAAGACAGGGTAGCAATCAGCCCCAGCATTTT.

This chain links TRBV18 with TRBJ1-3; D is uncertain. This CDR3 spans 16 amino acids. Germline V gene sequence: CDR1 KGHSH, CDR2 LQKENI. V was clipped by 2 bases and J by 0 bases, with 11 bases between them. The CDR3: CASSPGSRNSGNTIYF. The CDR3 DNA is TGTGCCAGCTCACCAGGGTCACGGAACTCTGGAAACACCATATATTTT. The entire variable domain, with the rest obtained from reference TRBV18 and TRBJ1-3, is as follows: NAGVMQNPRHLVRRRGQEARLRCSPMKGHSHVYWYRQLPEEGLKFMVYLQKENIIDESGMPKERFSAEFPKEGPSILRIQQVVRGDSAAYFCASSPGSRNSGNTIYFGEGSWLTVV.

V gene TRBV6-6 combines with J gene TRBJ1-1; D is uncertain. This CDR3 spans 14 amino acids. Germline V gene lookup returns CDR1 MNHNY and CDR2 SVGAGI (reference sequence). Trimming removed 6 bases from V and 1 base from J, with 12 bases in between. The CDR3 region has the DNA TGTGCCAGCAGCCACGGGCAGGAGAACACTGAAGCTTTCTTT. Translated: CASSHGQENTEAFF.

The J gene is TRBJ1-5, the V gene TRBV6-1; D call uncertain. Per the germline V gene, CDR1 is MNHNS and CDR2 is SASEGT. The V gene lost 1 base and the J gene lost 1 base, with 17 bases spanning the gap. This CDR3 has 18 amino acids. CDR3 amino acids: CASSEGGVGVRSNQPQHF. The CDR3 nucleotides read TGTGCCAGCAGTGAAGGAGGAGTGGGCGTCAGGAGCAATCAGCCCCAGCATTTT.

CDR3 residues: CASSVGGSTYNEQFF. In nucleotides, the CDR3 is TGTGCCAGCAGCGTAGGGGGGAGCACCTACAATGAGCAGTTCTTC. The chain couples TRBV9 to TRBJ2-1; D could derive from TRBD1 or TRBD2 (5 bases each). This CDR3 spans 15 amino acids. The germline gives CDR1 SGDLS, CDR2 YYNGEE. V lost 0 bases and J lost 2, with 9 bases in between. Combining the CDR3 with reference TRBV9 and TRBJ2-1 gives the whole variable domain DSGVTQTPKHLITATGQRVTLRCSPRSGDLSVYWYQQSLDQGLQFLIQYYNGEERAKGNILERFSAQQFPDLHSELNLSSLELGDSALYFCASSVGGSTYNEQFFGPGTRLTVL.

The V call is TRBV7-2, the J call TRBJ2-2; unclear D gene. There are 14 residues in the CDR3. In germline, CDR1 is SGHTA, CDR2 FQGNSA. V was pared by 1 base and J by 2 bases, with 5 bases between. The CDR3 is CASSLGGNTGELFF. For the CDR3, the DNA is TGTGCCAGCAGCTTAGGGGGAAACACCGGGGAGCTGTTTTTT.

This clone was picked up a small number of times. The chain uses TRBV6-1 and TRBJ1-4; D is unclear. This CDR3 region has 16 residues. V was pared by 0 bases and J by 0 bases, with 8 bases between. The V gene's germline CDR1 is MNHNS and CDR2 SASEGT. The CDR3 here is CASSEALGATNEKLFF. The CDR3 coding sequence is TGTGCCAGCAGTGAAGCTCTCGGAGCAACTAATGAAAAACTGTTTTTT.

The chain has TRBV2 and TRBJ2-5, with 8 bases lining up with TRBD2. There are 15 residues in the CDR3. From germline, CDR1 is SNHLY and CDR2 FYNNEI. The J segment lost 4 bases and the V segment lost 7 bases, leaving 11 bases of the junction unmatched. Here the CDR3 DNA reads TGTGCCAGCATAAGTGACCCGGGACTAGGAGAGACCCAGTACTTC. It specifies CASISDPGLGETQYF.

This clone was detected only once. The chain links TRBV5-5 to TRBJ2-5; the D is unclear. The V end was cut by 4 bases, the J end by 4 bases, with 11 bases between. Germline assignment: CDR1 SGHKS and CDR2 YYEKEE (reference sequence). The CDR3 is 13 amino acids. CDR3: CASSPSHTETQYF. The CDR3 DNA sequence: TGTGCCAGCAGCCCCAGTCACACAGAGACCCAGTACTTC.

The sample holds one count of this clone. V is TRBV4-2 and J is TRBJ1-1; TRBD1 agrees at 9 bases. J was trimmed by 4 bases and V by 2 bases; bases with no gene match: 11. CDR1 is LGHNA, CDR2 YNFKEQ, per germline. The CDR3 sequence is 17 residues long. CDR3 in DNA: TGTGCCAGCAGCCAACAATTAGGACAGGGGCCGACCACTGAAGCTTTCTTT. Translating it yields CASSQQLGQGPTTEAFF.

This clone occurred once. Here the CDR3 DNA reads TGTGCCAGCAGCTTCAGGGGTTACCCGACTAATGAAAAACTGTTTTTT. Encoded protein: CASSFRGYPTNEKLFF. V usage is TRBV9 and J usage is TRBJ1-4, with D possibly TRBD1 on 6 matching bases. Deletions cut 4 bases from V and 2 bases from J, with 15 bases between. There are 16 residues in the CDR3. Germline V CDR1 and CDR2: SGDLS, YYNGEE.

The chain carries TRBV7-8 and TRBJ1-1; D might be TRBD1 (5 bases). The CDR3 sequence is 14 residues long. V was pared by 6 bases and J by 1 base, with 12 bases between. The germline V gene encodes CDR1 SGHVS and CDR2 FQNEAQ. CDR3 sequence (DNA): TGTGCCAGCAGTACCCGGGGCTCGAACACTGAAGCTTTCTTT. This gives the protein CASSTRGSNTEAFF.

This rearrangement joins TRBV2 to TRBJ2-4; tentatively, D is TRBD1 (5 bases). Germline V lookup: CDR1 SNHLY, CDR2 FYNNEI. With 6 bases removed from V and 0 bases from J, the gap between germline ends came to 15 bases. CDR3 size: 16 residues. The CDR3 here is CASRQDIVLAKNIQYF. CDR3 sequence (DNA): TGTGCCAGCAGGCAGGACATTGTGCTAGCCAAAAACATTCAGTACTTC. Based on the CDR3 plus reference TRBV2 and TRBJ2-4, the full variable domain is EPEVTQTPSHQVTQMGQEVILRCVPISNHLYFYWYRQILGQKVEFLVSFYNNEISEKSEIFDDQFSVERPDGSNFTLKIRSTKLEDSAMYFCASRQDIVLAKNIQYFGAGTRLSVL.

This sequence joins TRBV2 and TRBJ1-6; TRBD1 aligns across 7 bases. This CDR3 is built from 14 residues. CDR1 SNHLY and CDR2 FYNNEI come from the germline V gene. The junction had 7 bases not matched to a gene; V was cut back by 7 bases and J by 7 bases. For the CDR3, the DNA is TGTGCCAGCAATTTAGGACAGGCGAATTCACCCCTCCACTTT. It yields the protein CASNLGQANSPLHF.

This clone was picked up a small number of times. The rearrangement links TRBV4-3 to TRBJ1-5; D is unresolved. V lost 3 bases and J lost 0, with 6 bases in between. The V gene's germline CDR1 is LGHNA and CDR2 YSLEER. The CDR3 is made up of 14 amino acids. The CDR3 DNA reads TGCGCCAGCAGCCAGACTTATAGCAATCAGCCCCAGCATTTT. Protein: CASSQTYSNQPQHF.

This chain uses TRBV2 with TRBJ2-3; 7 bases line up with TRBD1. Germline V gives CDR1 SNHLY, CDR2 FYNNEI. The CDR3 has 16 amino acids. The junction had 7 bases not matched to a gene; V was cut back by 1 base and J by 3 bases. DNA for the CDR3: TGTGCCAGCAGTGAAGGACAGGGCGGTAGGACAGATACGCAGTATTTT. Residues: CASSEGQGGRTDTQYF.